Listed below are T cell receptor beta chains from one sample, sequenced in a study of CD8+ T cells in alopecia areata. TCRdb keeps only in-frame clones here, not all; method: immunoSEQ multiplex PCR. The profile shows 190,000 or so clones, 45% to 75% of them singletons. The material was CD4+ T cells sorted from blood, obtained at week 4, from a patient treated with tofacitinib. The receptors come from a human donor with alopecia areata. CDR3s include the opening cysteine and the closing phenylalanine or tryptophan. The D gene is left open where the match is weak. Clone sizes are given selectively: once, few, many, or a class where the clone is expanded.

d_gene	v_gene	abundance	j_gene	CDR3aa	CDR3nt
TRBD2	TRBV30	-	TRBJ2-1	CAWSRELAGDNEQFF	TGTGCCTGGAGTAGGGAACTAGCGGGGGACAATGAGCAGTTCTTC
-	TRBV9	-	TRBJ2-3	CASSARRVDTQYF	TGTGCCAGCAGCGCCCGCAGAGTGGATACGCAGTATTTT
-	TRBV29-1	few	TRBJ2-5	CSVVSGGETQYF	TGCAGCGTTGTTTCGGGCGGGGAGACCCAGTACTTC
-	TRBV5-1	-	TRBJ2-7	CASSLVGGYEQYF	TGCGCCAGCAGCTTGGTGGGAGGTTACGAGCAGTACTTC
TRBD1	TRBV2	-	TRBJ2-3	CASSPRQGSVFIDTQYF	TGTGCCAGCAGTCCACGACAGGGCAGCGTTTTCATCGATACGCAGTATTTT
-	TRBV9	few	TRBJ2-3	CASSVGPSTTDTQYF	TGTGCCAGCAGCGTAGGACCCAGTACCACAGATACGCAGTATTTT
-	TRBV5-1	-	TRBJ1-5	CASSTEGSSNQPQHF	TGCGCCAGCAGCACAGAAGGGAGTAGCAATCAGCCCCAGCATTTT
-	TRBV9	-	TRBJ1-2	CAPPKGLRNYGYTF	TGTGCCCCACCGAAGGGGTTGAGGAACTATGGCTACACCTTC
-	TRBV30	-	TRBJ1-5	CAWSVLHEGGNQPQHF	TGTGCCTGGAGTGTACTCCACGAGGGGGGCAATCAGCCCCAGCATTTT
TRBD2	TRBV5-1	-	TRBJ2-1	CASSPTSGGGNNEQFF	TGCGCCAGCAGCCCGACTAGCGGGGGCGGAAACAATGAGCAGTTCTTC
-	TRBV7-8	few	TRBJ2-5	CASSRGSNQETQYF	TGTGCCAGCAGCCGAGGGAGTAACCAAGAGACCCAGTACTTC
TRBD2	TRBV30	-	TRBJ2-4	CACQRGGGNIQYF	TGTGCCTGCCAGCGGGGGGGAGGAAACATTCAGTACTTC
TRBD1	TRBV2	-	TRBJ2-7	CASSEAPGQGMNEQYF	TGTGCCAGCAGTGAAGCCCCGGGACAGGGGATGAACGAGCAGTACTTC
TRBD1	TRBV7-9	-	TRBJ2-3	CASSLAGTGDTQYF	TGTGCCAGCAGCTTAGCCGGGACAGGAGATACGCAGTATTTT
TRBD1	TRBV5-1	few	TRBJ1-2	CASNPGTGGLGYTF	TGCGCCAGCAACCCCGGGACAGGGGGATTAGGCTACACCTTC
-	TRBV7-9	-	TRBJ1-2	CASSHGTGDNYGYTF	TGTGCCAGCAGCCACGGGACGGGGGACAACTATGGCTACACCTTC
-	TRBV29-1	-	TRBJ1-1	CSVAPSGAFF	TGCAGCGTCGCTCCCAGCGGAGCTTTCTTT
-	TRBV30	once	TRBJ2-1	CAWLREGGDNEQFF	TGTGCCTGGTTGCGGGAAGGGGGTGACAATGAGCAGTTCTTC
-	TRBV25-1	-	TRBJ2-7	CASSPWVAYEQYF	TGTGCCAGCAGTCCGTGGGTTGCCTACGAGCAGTACTTC
TRBD1	TRBV7-2	few	TRBJ1-6	CASSLTGGDSPLHF	TGTGCCAGCAGCCTTACAGGGGGCGATTCACCCCTCCACTTT
TRBD1	TRBV7-9	-	TRBJ2-2	CASSTDRENTGELFF	TGTGCCAGCAGTACCGACAGGGAGAACACCGGGGAGCTGTTTTTT
-	TRBV9	-	TRBJ1-5	CASSVDAGISNQPQHF	TGTGCCAGCAGCGTAGATGCAGGGATTAGCAATCAGCCCCAGCATTTT
-	TRBV11-2	once	TRBJ2-5	CASLRGPDRPGTQYF	TGTGCCAGCCTCCGGGGGCCCGACCGTCCAGGGACCCAGTACTTC
-	TRBV7-8	-	TRBJ2-5	CASSPNPVRAGGETQYF	TGTGCCAGCAGCCCCAACCCCGTGCGAGCTGGGGGAGAGACCCAGTACTTC
TRBD2	TRBV30	-	TRBJ2-2	CAWSTLAGDGELFF	TGTGCCTGGAGTACCCTAGCGGGGGACGGGGAGCTGTTTTTT
-	TRBV10-3	-	TRBJ2-7	CAISPGTVGYEQYF	TGTGCCATCAGCCCCGGGACGGTGGGTTACGAGCAGTACTTC
TRBD1	TRBV5-1	once	TRBJ2-1	CASSLEQGRWEQFF	TGCGCCAGCAGCTTGGAACAGGGGAGATGGGAGCAGTTCTTC
-	TRBV18	-	TRBJ1-2	CASSPLPGGIRGGYTF	TGTGCCAGCTCACCACTACCGGGGGGCATTAGAGGTGGCTACACCTTC
TRBD1	TRBV6-1	-	TRBJ2-5	CASSGSAGDRGIRETQYF	TGTGCCAGCAGTGGCTCCGCCGGGGACAGGGGGATTAGGGAGACCCAGTACTTC
TRBD1	TRBV15	few	TRBJ2-5	CDRYRGRETQYF	TGTGACCGCTACAGGGGGCGCGAGACCCAGTACTTC
-	TRBV5-1	-	TRBJ1-4	CASSPGSGGLFF	TGCGCCAGCAGCCCCGGATCTGGTGGACTGTTTTTT
-	TRBV2	few	TRBJ2-3	CASSVSTDTQYF	TGTGCCAGCAGTGTCAGCACAGATACGCAGTATTTT
-	TRBV29-1	-	TRBJ2-7	CSVVGRDSYEQYF	TGCAGCGTTGTCGGCAGGGACTCCTACGAGCAGTACTTC
-	TRBV6-5	-	TRBJ2-2	CASSYTGGNTGELFF	TGTGCCAGCAGTTACACCGGGGGGAACACCGGGGAGCTGTTTTTT
TRBD1	TRBV23-1	few	TRBJ1-5	CASSRQGKHF	TGCGCCAGCAGTCGACAGGGGAAGCATTTT
TRBD1	TRBV19	-	TRBJ2-5	CASSWGQGSLGETQYF	TGTGCCAGTAGTTGGGGACAGGGGAGCCTTGGAGAGACCCAGTACTTC
TRBD1	TRBV5-6	-	TRBJ1-2	CASSPDRGVDYGYTF	TGTGCCAGCAGCCCCGACAGGGGGGTGGACTATGGCTACACCTTC
TRBD2	TRBV30	-	TRBJ2-1	CAGVSGGFGNEQFF	TGTGCTGGGGTTAGCGGGGGCTTCGGCAATGAGCAGTTCTTC